This record concerns one T cell receptor (beta chain) sequence. The germline CDR1 and CDR2 sequences are MNHEY and SMNVEV (reference sequence). This CDR3 is 16 amino acids long. V was shortened by 3 bases and J by 7 bases, with 19 bases between the two germline ends. Each individual donor underwent a draw of ten milliliters of peripheral blood. No fewer than 7 million PBMCs went into each sample. These data originate in a study of blood T cells in healthy people across ages. Combining a sample-barcoded 5' primer with a J-beta primer mix, a second PCR ran for about 7 to 11 cycles. A tag from a template-switch adaptor with 12 random nucleotides marked each cDNA molecule. TCRdb re-derived calls from the 5' RACE reads in MiXCR, one entry per CDR3 protein. The sample includes hundreds of thousands of distinct CDR3 sequences, 25% of them seen just once. The same data also went into a second study, on T cells of mothers and their children. That source adds: Second-PCR amplification with M1S added sample barcodes and 2-4 random nucleotides.

The sample taken for sequencing was blood. The gene calls are TRBV27 and TRBJ2-1; no clear D. This receptor was taken from a boy between 10 and 17 years old in good health. The CDR3 protein is CASSFTSYSTMNEQFF. The CDR3 DNA reads as TGTGCCAGCAGTTTCACGTCTTACTCTACGATGAATGAGCAGTTCTTC.